This T cell receptor (beta chain) was captured in a study of blood T cells in healthy people across ages. Trimming pared 8 bases from V and 5 bases from J, leaving 12 bases between. The length of the CDR3 is 13 residues. Sample-barcoded 5' priming and a J-beta primer mix drove a second PCR of about 6 to 12 cycles. A single record per CDR3 protein comes from TCRdb applying MiXCR to the 5' RACE reads. The table lists around 500,000 distinct CDR3 sequences, less than 60% of them singletons. This clonotype was seen just once. The TCR comes from an elderly man in good health. Input material: blood. The V call is TRBV12-3 or TRBV12-4, the J call TRBJ2-2, with D perhaps given as TRBD1 or TRBD2 (6 bases each). For the CDR3, the DNA is TGTGCCAGCGACCGGAGGGGGACCGGGGAGCTGTTTTTT. As protein: CASDRRGTGELFF.